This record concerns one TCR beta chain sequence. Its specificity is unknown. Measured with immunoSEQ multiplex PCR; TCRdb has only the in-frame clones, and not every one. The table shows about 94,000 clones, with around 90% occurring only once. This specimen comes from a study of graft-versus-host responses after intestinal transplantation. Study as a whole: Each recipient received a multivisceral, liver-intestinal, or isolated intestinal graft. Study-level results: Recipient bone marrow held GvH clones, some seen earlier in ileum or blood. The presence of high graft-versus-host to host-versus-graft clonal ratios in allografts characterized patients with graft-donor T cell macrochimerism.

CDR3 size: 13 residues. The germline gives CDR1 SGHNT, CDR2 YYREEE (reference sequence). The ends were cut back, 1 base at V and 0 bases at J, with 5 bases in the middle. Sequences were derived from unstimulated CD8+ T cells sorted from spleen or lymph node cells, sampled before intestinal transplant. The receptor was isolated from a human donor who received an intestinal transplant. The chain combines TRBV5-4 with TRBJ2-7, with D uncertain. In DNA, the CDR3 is TGTGCCAGCAGCTTGCTCCCCTCCTACGAGCAGTACTTC. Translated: CASSLLPSYEQYF.